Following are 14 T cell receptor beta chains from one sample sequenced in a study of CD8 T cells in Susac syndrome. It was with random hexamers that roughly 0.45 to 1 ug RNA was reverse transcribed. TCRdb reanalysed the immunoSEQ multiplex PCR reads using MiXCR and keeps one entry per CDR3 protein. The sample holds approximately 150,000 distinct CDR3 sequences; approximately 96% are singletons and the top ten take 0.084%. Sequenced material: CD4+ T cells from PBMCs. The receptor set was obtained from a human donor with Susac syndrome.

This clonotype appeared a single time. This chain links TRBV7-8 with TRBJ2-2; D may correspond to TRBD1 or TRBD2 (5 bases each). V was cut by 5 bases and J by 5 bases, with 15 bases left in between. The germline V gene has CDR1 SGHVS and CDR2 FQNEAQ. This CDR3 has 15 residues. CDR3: CASSTTGRETGELFF. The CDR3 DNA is TGTGCCAGCAGCACCACGGGACGAGAGACCGGGGAGCTGTTTTTT.

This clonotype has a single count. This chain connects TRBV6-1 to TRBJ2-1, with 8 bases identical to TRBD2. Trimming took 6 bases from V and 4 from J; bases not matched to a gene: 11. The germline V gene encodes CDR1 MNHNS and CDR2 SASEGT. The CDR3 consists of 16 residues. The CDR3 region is CASRNGGVAGYNEQFF. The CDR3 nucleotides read TGTGCCAGCAGAAACGGTGGGGTAGCGGGGTACAATGAGCAGTTCTTC.

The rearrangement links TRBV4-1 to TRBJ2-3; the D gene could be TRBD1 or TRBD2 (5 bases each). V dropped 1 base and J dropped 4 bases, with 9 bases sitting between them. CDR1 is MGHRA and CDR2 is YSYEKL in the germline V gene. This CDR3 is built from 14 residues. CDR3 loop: CASSQVTGPDTQYF. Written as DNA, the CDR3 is TGCGCCAGCAGCCAAGTAACGGGGCCAGATACGCAGTATTTT.

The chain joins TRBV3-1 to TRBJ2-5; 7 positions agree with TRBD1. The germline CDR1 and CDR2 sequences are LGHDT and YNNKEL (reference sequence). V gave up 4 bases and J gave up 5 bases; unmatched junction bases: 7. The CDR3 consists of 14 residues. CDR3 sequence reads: CASSRGTATETQYF. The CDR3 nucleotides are TGTGCCAGCAGCCGAGGGACAGCGACGGAGACCCAGTACTTC.

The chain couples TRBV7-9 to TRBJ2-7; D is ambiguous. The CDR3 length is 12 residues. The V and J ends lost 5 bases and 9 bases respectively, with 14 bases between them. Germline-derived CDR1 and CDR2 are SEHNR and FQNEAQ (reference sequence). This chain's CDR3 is CASSPRDWGQYF. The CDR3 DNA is TGTGCCAGCAGCCCACGAGATTGGGGGCAGTACTTC.

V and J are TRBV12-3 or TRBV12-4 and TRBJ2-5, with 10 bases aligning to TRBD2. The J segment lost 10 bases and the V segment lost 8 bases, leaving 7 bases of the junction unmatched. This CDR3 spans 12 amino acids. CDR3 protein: CASQGLAMHQYF. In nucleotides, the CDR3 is TGTGCCAGCCAGGGACTAGCGATGCACCAGTACTTC.

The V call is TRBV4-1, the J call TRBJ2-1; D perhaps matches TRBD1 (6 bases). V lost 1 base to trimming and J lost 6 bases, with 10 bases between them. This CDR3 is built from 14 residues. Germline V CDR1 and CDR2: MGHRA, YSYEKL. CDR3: CASSQAIRGNEQFF. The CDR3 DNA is TGCGCCAGCAGCCAAGCAATCAGGGGCAATGAGCAGTTCTTC.

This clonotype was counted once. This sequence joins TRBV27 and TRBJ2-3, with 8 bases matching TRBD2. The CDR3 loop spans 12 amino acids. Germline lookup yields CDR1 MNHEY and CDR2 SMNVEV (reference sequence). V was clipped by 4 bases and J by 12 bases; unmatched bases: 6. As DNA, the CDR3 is TGTGCCAGCAGTTCAGGTCTAGCGGGTCAGTATTTT. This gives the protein CASSSGLAGQYF.

The CDR3 here is CRAGGDYGYTF. CDR3 nucleotide sequence: TGCAGGGCGGGGGGGGACTATGGCTACACCTTC. The chain recombines TRBV20-1 with TRBJ1-2; tentative D call: TRBD1 (5 bases). There are 11 residues in the CDR3. Germline values: CDR1 DFQATT, CDR2 SNEGSKA (reference sequence).

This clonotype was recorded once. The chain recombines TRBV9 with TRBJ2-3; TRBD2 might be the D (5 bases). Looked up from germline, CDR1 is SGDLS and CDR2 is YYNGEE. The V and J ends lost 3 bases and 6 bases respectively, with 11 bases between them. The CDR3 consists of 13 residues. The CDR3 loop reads CASSGGLGDTQYF. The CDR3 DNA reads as TGTGCCAGCAGCGGAGGGCTGGGGGATACGCAGTATTTT.

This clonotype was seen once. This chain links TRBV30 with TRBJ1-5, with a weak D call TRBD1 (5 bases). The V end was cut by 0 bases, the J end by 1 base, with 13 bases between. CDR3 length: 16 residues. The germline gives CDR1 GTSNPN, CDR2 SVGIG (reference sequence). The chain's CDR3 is CAWSVIGKGSNQPQHF. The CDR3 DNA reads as TGTGCCTGGAGTGTAATAGGGAAGGGGAGCAATCAGCCCCAGCATTTT.

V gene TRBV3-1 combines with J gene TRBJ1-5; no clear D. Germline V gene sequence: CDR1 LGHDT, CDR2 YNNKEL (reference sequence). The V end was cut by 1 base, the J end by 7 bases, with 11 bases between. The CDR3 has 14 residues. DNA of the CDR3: TGTGCCAGCAGCCAAGGATATGGTGGCCAGCCCCAGCATTTT. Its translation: CASSQGYGGQPQHF.

The CDR3 DNA follows: TGTGCCAGCAGCCAAGAAACTAGCAACGGGGCCACAGATACGCAGTATTTT. It codes for CASSQETSNGATDTQYF. The rearrangement joins TRBV4-2 to TRBJ2-3, with D tentatively TRBD2 (6 bases). The V gene's germline CDR1 is LGHNA and CDR2 YNFKEQ. This CDR3 comprises 17 residues. V dropped 0 bases and J dropped 2 bases, with 15 bases sitting between them.

This chain's CDR3 is CASSSYAGGEVEQYF. CDR3 nucleotides: TGTGCCAGCAGCTCATATGCAGGGGGCGAGGTCGAGCAGTACTTC. The gene calls are TRBV7-9 and TRBJ2-7; 8 positions agree with TRBD1. CDR1 is SEHNR, CDR2 FQNEAQ, per germline (reference sequence). The V gene end was trimmed by 4 bases and the J gene end by 6 bases; junction bases not matched to a gene: 11. The CDR3 totals 15 residues.